What follows are 21 T cell receptor beta chains derived from one specimen sequenced in a study of T cells expressing NK-cell markers. One entry per CDR3 protein, without DNA, is what TCRdb gives after re-calling the 5' RACE reads. Across 150,000 to 180,000 distinct CDR3 sequences, the top ten clones capture around 37% of the sample. Sequencing was done on a sample of blood T cells: a sorted CD56 or NKG2C T cell subset, CD4+ or CD8+ T cells, or bulk PBMC T cells (not recorded which). These receptors came from a woman aged 50 to 60 in good health.

The J gene is TRBJ2-4, the V gene TRBV29-1. Germline CDR1 reads SQVTM; CDR2 reads ANQGSEA. The CDR3 runs to 15 residues. CDR3 region: CSAIDGRLAKNIQYF.

This chain connects TRBV20-1 to TRBJ2-6; with no DNA, the TCRdb D assignment of TRBD2 cannot be verified. CDR1 and CDR2 from the germline V gene are DFQATT and SNEGSKA (reference sequence). This CDR3 has 17 amino acids. This chain's CDR3 is CSALFRDSSSGANVLTF.

The chain links TRBV30 to TRBJ2-5; TCRdb proposes TRBD1, but this gene call is untestable without DNA. Germline lookup yields CDR1 GTSNPN and CDR2 SVGIG (reference sequence). The CDR3 length is 15 residues. This CDR3 is CAWSRLDGARETQYF.

The chain joins TRBV12-3 or TRBV12-4 to TRBJ2-2; lacking DNA, the TRBD1 call made by TCRdb goes unchecked. The CDR3 loop spans 16 amino acids. The CDR3 protein is CASSLVPGGASGELFF.

The V and J genes are TRBV6-1 and TRBJ2-5; TCRdb's assignment of TRBD2 cannot be checked, as there is no DNA. This CDR3 is 13 amino acids long. The V gene's germline CDR1 is MNHNS and CDR2 SASEGT. The CDR3 sequence is CASGLAVEETQYF.

V usage is TRBV7-9 and J usage is TRBJ2-1; as DNA is missing, the TRBD2 call by TCRdb cannot be tested. The germline V gene encodes CDR1 SEHNR and CDR2 FQNEAQ (reference sequence). The CDR3 has 15 residues. The CDR3: CAGGTSGSWANEQFF.

The chain employs TRBV24-1 and TRBJ2-5. The CDR3 spans 13 residues. Germline V gives CDR1 KGHDR, CDR2 SFDVKD. The CDR3 here is CATRGLDGDTQYF.

This chain connects TRBV3-1 to TRBJ2-5; checking the TCRdb D call of TRBD1 is not possible without DNA. Germline CDR1 LGHDT, CDR2 YNNKEL (reference sequence). The CDR3 spans 14 residues. The CDR3 sequence: CASSHSQGEETQYF.

The rearrangement links TRBV3-1 to TRBJ2-4. CDR1 and CDR2 from the germline V gene are LGHDT and YNNKEL (reference sequence). The CDR3 is made up of 16 amino acids. The CDR3 region is CASSQEGDINKNIQYF.

This chain links TRBV27 with TRBJ1-1; the D call from TCRdb, TRBD1, cannot be confirmed without DNA. From germline, CDR1 is MNHEY and CDR2 SMNVEV (reference sequence). There are 15 residues in the CDR3. CDR3 in amino acids: CASSLGTGGNTEAFF.

The chain combines TRBV10-3 with TRBJ2-3; as DNA is missing, the TRBD1 call by TCRdb cannot be tested. The CDR3 is 14 residues long. Germline assignment: CDR1 ENHRY and CDR2 SYGVKD. The CDR3 spells CAIRSGIVTDTQYF.

The CDR3 protein is CASSQGFIGDEKLFF. V is TRBV7-9 and J is TRBJ1-4; TCRdb's D call, TRBD1, is unchecked because there is no DNA. The germline CDR1 and CDR2 sequences are SEHNR and FQNEAQ (reference sequence). The CDR3 loop spans 15 amino acids. Combining the CDR3 with reference TRBV7-9 and TRBJ1-4 gives the whole variable domain DTGVSQNPRHKITKRGQNVTFRCDPISEHNRLYWYRQTLGQGPEFLTYFQNEAQLEKSRLLSDRFSAERPKGSFSTLEIQRTEQGDSAMYLCASSQGFIGDEKLFFGSGTQLSVL.

The chain combines TRBV15 with TRBJ2-2. From germline, CDR1 is LNHNV and CDR2 YYDKDF (reference sequence). The CDR3 consists of 14 residues. CDR3 protein: CATSRDQNTGELFF.

V usage is TRBV12-3 or TRBV12-4 and J usage is TRBJ2-5; TCRdb returns TRBD1, unconfirmable since there is no DNA. This CDR3 comprises 15 residues. The CDR3 loop is CASSPSQGPQETQYF.

The CDR3 region is CASGVDIGELFF. This chain connects TRBV6-4 to TRBJ2-2. The germline V gene has CDR1 MRHNA and CDR2 SNTAGT. This CDR3 is built from 12 residues.

V is TRBV20-1 and J is TRBJ2-4; TCRdb names TRBD2, which stays unverified in the absence of DNA. The germline gives CDR1 DFQATT, CDR2 SNEGSKA (reference sequence). This CDR3 is built from 13 residues. The CDR3 sequence: CSAGHRRVNIQYF.

The chain joins TRBV29-1 to TRBJ2-7; the TCRdb D gene call, TRBD2, has no DNA to confirm it. The CDR3 is 13 amino acids. Looked up from germline, CDR1 is SQVTM and CDR2 is ANQGSEA. CDR3 loop: CSVDSGLGHEQYF.

The chain has TRBV11-2 and TRBJ2-7; the D call from TCRdb, TRBD1, cannot be confirmed without DNA. CDR3 length: 14 residues. The germline gives CDR1 SGHAT, CDR2 FQNNGV. This chain's CDR3 is CASSWGQGGYEQYF.

The V and J genes are TRBV6-1 and TRBJ2-6. The germline V gene has CDR1 MNHNS and CDR2 SASEGT. This CDR3 is 14 amino acids long. CDR3: CASIIRSGANVLTF.

The chain has TRBV7-2 and TRBJ2-2; no DNA is available, so the TRBD2 call from TCRdb remains unchecked. Germline V gives CDR1 SGHTA, CDR2 FQGNSA. The CDR3 length is 14 residues. CDR3 protein: CASSYWDQTGELFF.

The chain joins TRBV15 to TRBJ2-5; the D call from TCRdb, TRBD1, cannot be confirmed without DNA. The CDR3 has 13 amino acids. Germline V gene lookup returns CDR1 LNHNV and CDR2 YYDKDF (reference sequence). The CDR3 reads CATSIVPRGTQYF.